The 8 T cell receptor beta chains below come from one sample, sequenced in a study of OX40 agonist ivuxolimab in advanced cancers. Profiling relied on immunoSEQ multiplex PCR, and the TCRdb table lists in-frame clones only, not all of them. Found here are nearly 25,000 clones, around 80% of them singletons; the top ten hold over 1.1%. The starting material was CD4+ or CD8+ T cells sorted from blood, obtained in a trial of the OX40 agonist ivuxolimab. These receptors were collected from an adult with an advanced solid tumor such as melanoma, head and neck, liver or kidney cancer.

Here the CDR3 reads CASSLDPGLTGNTIYF. CDR3 in DNA: TGCGCCAGCAGCTTGGACCCCGGGTTGACTGGAAACACCATATATTTT. The chain couples TRBV5-1 to TRBJ1-3; no reliable D call. Per the germline V gene, CDR1 is SGHRS and CDR2 is YFSETQ. The CDR3 has 16 residues. Between the trimmed V and J ends, which lost 0 bases and 2 bases, there was a span of 12 bases.

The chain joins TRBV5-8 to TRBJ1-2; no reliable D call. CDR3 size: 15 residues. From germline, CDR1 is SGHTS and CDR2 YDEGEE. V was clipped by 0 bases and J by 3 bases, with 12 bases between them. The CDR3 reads CASSLGKDVYYGYTF. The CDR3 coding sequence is TGTGCCAGCAGCTTGGGAAAGGACGTATACTATGGCTACACCTTC.

DNA for the CDR3: TGTGCCTGGAGGGTGAGCTCCTACAATGAGCAGTTCTTC. Residues: CAWRVSSYNEQFF. J is TRBJ2-1 and V is TRBV30, with D unclear. The CDR3 spans 13 residues. V dropped 3 bases and J dropped 0 bases, with 6 bases sitting between them. Germline CDR1 and CDR2: GTSNPN and SVGIG (reference sequence).

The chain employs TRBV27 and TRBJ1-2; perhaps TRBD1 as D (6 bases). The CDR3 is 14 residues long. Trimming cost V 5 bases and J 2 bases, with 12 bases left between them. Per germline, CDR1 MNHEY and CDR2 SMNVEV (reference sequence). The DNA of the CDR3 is TGTGCCAGCAGTCTGACAGGTTTCAACTATGGCTACACCTTC. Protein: CASSLTGFNYGYTF.

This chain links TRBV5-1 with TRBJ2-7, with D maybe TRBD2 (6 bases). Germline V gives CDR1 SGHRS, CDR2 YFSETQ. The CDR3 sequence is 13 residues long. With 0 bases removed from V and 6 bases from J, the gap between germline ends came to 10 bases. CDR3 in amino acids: CASSLGGNGEQYF. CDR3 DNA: TGCGCCAGCAGCTTGGGCGGGAACGGCGAGCAGTACTTC. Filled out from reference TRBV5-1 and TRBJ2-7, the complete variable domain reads KAGVTQTPRYLIKTRGQQVTLSCSPISGHRSVSWYQQTPGQGLQFLFEYFSETQRNKGNFPGRFSGRQFSNSRSEMNVSTLELGDSALYLCASSLGGNGEQYFGPGTRLTVT.

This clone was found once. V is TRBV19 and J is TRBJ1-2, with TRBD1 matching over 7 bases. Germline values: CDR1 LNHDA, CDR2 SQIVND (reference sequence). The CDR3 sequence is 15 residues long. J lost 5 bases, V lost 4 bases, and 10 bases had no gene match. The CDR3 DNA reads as TGTGCCAGTAGTACCCGACAGGGAGTAGGGTATGGCTACACCTTC. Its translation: CASSTRQGVGYGYTF.

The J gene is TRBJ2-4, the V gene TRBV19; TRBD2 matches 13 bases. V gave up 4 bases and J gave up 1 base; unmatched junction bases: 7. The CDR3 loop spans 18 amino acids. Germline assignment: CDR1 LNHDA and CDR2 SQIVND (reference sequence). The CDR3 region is CASSKGTSGVDAKNIQYF. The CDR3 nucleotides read TGTGCCAGTAGTAAAGGGACTAGCGGGGTTGATGCCAAAAACATTCAGTACTTC.

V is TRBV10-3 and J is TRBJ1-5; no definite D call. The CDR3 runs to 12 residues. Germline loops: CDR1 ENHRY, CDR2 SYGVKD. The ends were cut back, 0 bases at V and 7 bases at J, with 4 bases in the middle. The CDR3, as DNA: TGTGCCATCAGTGAGTCAGGACAGCCCCAGCATTTT. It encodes CAISESGQPQHF.